These 14 T cell receptor beta chains were all obtained from the same sample, sequenced in a study of T cells after yellow fever vaccination. TCRdb used MiXCR to reprocess the 5' RACE reads, holding one entry per CDR3 protein. Of some 560,000 distinct CDR3 sequences listed, around a sixth are singletons. Specimen: PBMCs, collected about 5 days after the first yellow fever vaccination. Source of these receptors: a young man who received the YFV17D yellow fever vaccine.

The genes are TRBV27 and TRBJ2-7; tentatively, D is TRBD2 (5 bases). CDR3 length equals 13 residues. CDR1 is MNHEY and CDR2 is SMNVEV in the germline V gene (reference sequence). Trimming took off 5 bases at V and 4 bases at J, with 12 bases between the two ends. As DNA, the CDR3 is TGTGCCAGCAGTCTTCGCCCGGGATACGAGCAGTACGTC. Translating gives CASSLRPGYEQYV.

This clonotype has more than one count but fewer than ten. The chain recombines TRBV6-5 with TRBJ1-1; 7 bases map to TRBD1. The CDR3 is 16 residues long. Germline V CDR1 and CDR2: MNHEY, SVGAGI. With V trimmed by 0 bases and J by 6 bases, 10 bases remained unmatched. The CDR3: CASSYSGTGESPEAFF. The CDR3 nucleotides are TGTGCCAGCAGTTACTCAGGTACAGGGGAGAGCCCTGAAGCTTTCTTT.

This clonotype has a handful of counts. The rearrangement uses TRBV9 and TRBJ2-3; no firm D call. This CDR3 has 14 residues. Trimming pared 0 bases from V and 2 bases from J, leaving 7 bases between. Per the germline V gene, CDR1 is SGDLS and CDR2 is YYNGEE. The CDR3 region has the DNA TGTGCCAGCAGCGTAGAGGGCCCCACAGATACGCAGTATTTT. Its protein product is CASSVEGPTDTQYF.

This clonotype was seen many times. This chain uses TRBV18 with TRBJ2-7; tentatively, D is TRBD1 (5 bases). Germline values: CDR1 KGHSH, CDR2 LQKENI. The CDR3 contains 15 residues. With 3 bases removed from V and 2 bases from J, the gap between germline ends came to 14 bases. The CDR3 DNA sequence: TGTGCCAGCTCACCTATTTCTAGGGGAACCTACGAGCAGTACGTC. Protein sequence: CASSPISRGTYEQYV.

This clonotype came up a few times. This chain connects TRBV10-3 to TRBJ2-7; TRBD1 or TRBD2 may be the D gene (6 bases each). This CDR3 spans 14 amino acids. CDR1 and CDR2 from the germline V gene are ENHRY and SYGVKD. The V and J ends lost 4 bases and 2 bases respectively, with 12 bases between them. CDR3 in amino acids: CAISVGGRTYEQYF. The CDR3 region has the DNA TGTGCCATCAGTGTAGGGGGGAGGACCTACGAGCAGTACTTC.

In this sample, this clonotype turned up a few times. The chain carries TRBV6-4 and TRBJ2-1, with 8 bases matching TRBD1. Unmatched junction bases numbered 5, after V lost 4 bases and J lost 9 bases. The CDR3 is 13 residues long. Germline-derived CDR1 and CDR2 are MRHNA and SNTAGT. The CDR3 protein is CASSATGVAEQFF. The DNA of the CDR3 is TGTGCCAGCAGTGCGACAGGGGTAGCTGAGCAGTTCTTC.

The chain joins TRBV29-1 to TRBJ2-3, with D possibly matching TRBD2 (5 bases). Trimming cost V 0 bases and J 4 bases, with 17 bases left between them. The V gene's germline CDR1 is SQVTM and CDR2 ANQGSEA. The CDR3 spans 16 residues. The CDR3 reads CSVEDLRTSPPDTQYF. For the CDR3, the DNA is TGCAGCGTTGAAGACCTCCGGACTTCCCCTCCAGATACGCAGTATTTT.

The chain combines TRBV15 with TRBJ1-2, with TRBD1 as a possible D gene (6 bases). With 1 base removed from V and 8 bases from J, the gap between germline ends came to 11 bases. Per germline, CDR1 LNHNV and CDR2 YYDKDF (reference sequence). The CDR3 extends over 13 amino acids. The CDR3 DNA reads TGTGCCACCAGCAGAGCACAGGGAGACGGCTACACCTTC. Its protein product is CATSRAQGDGYTF.

This clonotype was counted between two and nine times. The chain joins TRBV20-1 to TRBJ1-1, with TRBD1 matching 7 bases. Trimming removed 4 bases from V and 0 bases from J; junction bases left unmatched: 5. This CDR3 comprises 14 residues. From germline, CDR1 is DFQATT and CDR2 SNEGSKA (reference sequence). The CDR3 DNA follows: TGCAGTGCTACCCGACAGGGAATGAACACTGAAGCTTTCTTT. This codes for CSATRQGMNTEAFF.

This rearrangement joins TRBV12-3 or TRBV12-4 to TRBJ2-5, with TRBD2 as a possible D gene (5 bases). The CDR3 is made up of 13 amino acids. V was shortened by 6 bases and J by 1 base, with 9 bases between the two germline ends. The CDR3 DNA is TGTGCCAGCAGACTAGGGTCCCAAGAGACCCAGTACTTC. Protein sequence: CASRLGSQETQYF.

This clonotype was observed a few times. This chain uses TRBV5-1 with TRBJ1-6; the match to TRBD1 covers 10 bases. The CDR3 length is 14 residues. CDR1 SGHRS and CDR2 YFSETQ come from the germline V gene. Trimming took 2 bases from V and 8 from J; bases not matched to a gene: 1. CDR3 bases: TGCGCCAGCAGCTTCGACAGGGGGCATTCACCCCTCCACTTT. Amino acid sequence: CASSFDRGHSPLHF.

J is TRBJ2-5 and V is TRBV6-1, with 9 positions matching TRBD1. CDR3 size: 15 residues. The germline V gene encodes CDR1 MNHNS and CDR2 SASEGT. V shed 7 bases, J shed 2 bases, and the junction held 8 bases outside the gene matches. In nucleotides, the CDR3 is TGTGCCAGCACCGATCCGGGACAGGGTCAAGAGACCCAGTACTTC. Amino acid sequence: CASTDPGQGQETQYF.

This clonotype occurred a few times. This sequence joins TRBV7-6 and TRBJ2-1; D remains ambiguous. Germline assignment: CDR1 SGHVS and CDR2 FNYEAQ. V was cut by 2 bases and J by 4 bases, with 9 bases left in between. The CDR3 covers 14 residues. Here the CDR3 DNA reads TGTGCCAGCAGCTTACTGGGTTCTTACAATGAGCAGTTCTTC. Translated: CASSLLGSYNEQFF.

About this clonotype: A junction boundary mismatches the germline segment, possibly from a read error. The chain recombines TRBV7-9 with TRBJ1-4, with D tentatively TRBD1 (6 bases). This CDR3 spans 15 amino acids. CDR1 and CDR2 (germline): SEHNR, FQNEAQ (reference sequence). This CDR3 is CASILESGALGKLFF. Here the CDR3 DNA reads TGTGCCAGCATCTTAGAATCAGGGGCCCTCGGGAAACTGTTTTTT.